Many counts were recorded for the clone carrying this TCR beta chain. Germline V gives CDR1 GTSNPN, CDR2 SVGIG (reference sequence). This CDR3 contains 13 residues. The V and J ends lost 0 bases and 6 bases respectively, with 11 bases between them. The sample belongs to a study of molecular identifiers for immune sequencing clone quantification. Using a CD8+CD4-CCR7+CD45RA+ phenotype, naive CD8 T cells were sorted. MiXCR, run by TCRdb on the PCR reads, gives a single entry per CDR3 protein. The sample has about 640,000 distinct CDR3 sequences; about 20% are singletons. This sequence was found in a human donor in good health. Some libraries in this study had Jurkat cell RNA spiked in. Sample: naive CD8+ T cells from blood, with Jurkat cell RNA spiked in. This sample's subset: FACS-sorted CD8+CD4-CCR7+CD45RA+ naive T cells. The rearrangement links TRBV30 to TRBJ1-1, with D perhaps TRBD1 (6 bases). CDR3 DNA: TGTGCCTGGAGTGTGGTCAGGGGCTCTGAAGCTTTCTTT. Translating gives CAWSVVRGSEAFF.